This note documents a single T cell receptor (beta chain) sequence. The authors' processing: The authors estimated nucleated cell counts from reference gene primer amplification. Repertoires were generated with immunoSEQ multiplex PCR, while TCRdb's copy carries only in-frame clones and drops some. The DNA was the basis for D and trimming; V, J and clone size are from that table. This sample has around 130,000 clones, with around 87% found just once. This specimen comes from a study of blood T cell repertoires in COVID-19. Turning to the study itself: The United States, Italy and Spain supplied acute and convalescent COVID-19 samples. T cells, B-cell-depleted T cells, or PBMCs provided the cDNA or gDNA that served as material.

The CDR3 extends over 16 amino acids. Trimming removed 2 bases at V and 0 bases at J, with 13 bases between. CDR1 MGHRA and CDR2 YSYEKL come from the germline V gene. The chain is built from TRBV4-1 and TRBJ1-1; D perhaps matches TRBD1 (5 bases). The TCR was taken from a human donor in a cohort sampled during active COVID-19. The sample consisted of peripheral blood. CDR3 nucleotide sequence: TGCGCCAGCAGCCAACCCGCGACAGCGATGAACACTGAAGCTTTCTTT. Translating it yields CASSQPATAMNTEAFF.